The 19 T cell receptor beta chains reported below all come from one sample, sequenced in a study of monozygotic twins with inflammatory bowel disease. TCRdb re-analyzed the 5' RACE reads; it lists each CDR3 protein once, without DNA. Its listing shows about 440,000 distinct CDR3 sequences. Sample: blood. All receptors derive from a human donor with ulcerative colitis or Crohn's disease, or a healthy co-twin of an affected twin (not recorded which).

V is TRBV27 and J is TRBJ1-5; TCRdb lists TRBD1, though no DNA is available to test this call. From germline, CDR1 is MNHEY and CDR2 SMNVEV (reference sequence). This CDR3 has 13 amino acids. The CDR3 here is CASSRTGDQPQNF.

This chain links TRBV7-2 with TRBJ1-6; the TCRdb call, TRBD1, lacks DNA for checking. In germline, CDR1 is SGHTA, CDR2 FQGNSA. The CDR3 has 15 residues. CDR3 in amino acids: CASSAYRVGDSPLHF.

CDR3 residues: CASSPRTGLVPQHF. V and J are TRBV3-1 and TRBJ1-5; the D gene TCRdb calls, TRBD1, cannot be checked with no DNA. CDR1 and CDR2 from the germline V gene are LGHDT and YNNKEL (reference sequence). CDR3 length: 14 amino acids. Full variable domain (remainder filled in from reference TRBV3-1 and TRBJ1-5): DTAVSQTPKYLVTQMGNDKSIKCEQNLGHDTMYWYKQDSKKFLKIMFSYNNKELIINETVPNRFSPKSPDKAHLNLHINSLELGDSAVYFCASSPRTGLVPQHFGDGTRLSIL.

The chain joins TRBV5-1 to TRBJ2-3; no DNA is available, so the TRBD2 call from TCRdb remains unchecked. This CDR3 is 17 amino acids long. Germline V gene sequence: CDR1 SGHRS, CDR2 YFSETQ. The chain's CDR3 is CASSSGTSGRASDTQYF.

The V call is TRBV12-3 or TRBV12-4, the J call TRBJ2-7; TCRdb's D call, TRBD2, is unchecked because there is no DNA. The CDR3 covers 18 residues. The CDR3 here is CASSFGHLRRQGGYEQYF.

CDR3 sequence reads: CASGGGLGNQPQHF. The gene calls are TRBV6-1 and TRBJ1-5; TCRdb picks TRBD1, but there is no DNA to check that call. CDR1 and CDR2 (germline): MNHNS, SASEGT. The CDR3 has 14 amino acids.

The V call is TRBV4-1, the J call TRBJ1-2. Germline CDR1 and CDR2: MGHRA and YSYEKL. CDR3 length: 18 amino acids. This CDR3 is CASSQAREVFLANYGYTF.

V usage is TRBV27 and J usage is TRBJ2-5; the D call of TRBD2 rests on TCRdb alone, since no DNA is present to check it. The germline V gene encodes CDR1 MNHEY and CDR2 SMNVEV (reference sequence). The length of the CDR3 is 14 residues. The CDR3 loop reads CASGGLAGDGTQYF.

This chain joins TRBV4-3 and TRBJ2-2. Germline V gene data show CDR1 as LGHNA and CDR2 as YSLEER. The CDR3 runs 17 residues. The CDR3 here is CASSQMPNGPNTGELFF.

The chain employs TRBV15 and TRBJ2-1; TCRdb calls TRBD2, which cannot be checked without DNA. Germline CDR1 reads LNHNV; CDR2 reads YYDKDF (reference sequence). CDR3 length: 14 amino acids. This CDR3 reads CATSVAGVYNEQFF.

This sequence joins TRBV6-1 and TRBJ1-5. CDR3 length equals 14 residues. CDR1 MNHNS and CDR2 SASEGT come from the germline V gene. The CDR3: CASKGRGRNQPQHF.

This chain links TRBV20-1 with TRBJ2-6; the D call of TRBD2 rests on TCRdb alone, since no DNA is present to check it. CDR1 and CDR2 from the germline V gene are DFQATT and SNEGSKA (reference sequence). This CDR3 comprises 16 residues. CDR3 in amino acids: CSALTSGATGANVLTF.

The chain's CDR3 is CASSLSSPGQYGYTF. The V gene is TRBV28, the J gene TRBJ1-2; the TCRdb call, TRBD1, lacks DNA for checking. The germline gives CDR1 MDHEN, CDR2 SYDVKM. This CDR3 has 15 residues.

The rearrangement joins TRBV29-1 to TRBJ1-3. The V gene's germline CDR1 is SQVTM and CDR2 ANQGSEA. This CDR3 comprises 13 residues. Here the CDR3 reads CSVEMGTGNTIYF.

This chain links TRBV6-1 with TRBJ2-7. CDR3 length: 15 residues. From germline, CDR1 is MNHNS and CDR2 SASEGT. CDR3 residues: CASILRVSESYEQYF.

The chain employs TRBV4-1 and TRBJ1-3. The CDR3 is 15 residues long. Germline CDR1 MGHRA, CDR2 YSYEKL. CDR3 in amino acids: CASSQADGSGNTIYF.

V and J are TRBV9 and TRBJ2-1; with no DNA, the TCRdb D assignment of TRBD1 cannot be verified. CDR3 length: 14 amino acids. Germline V lookup: CDR1 SGDLS, CDR2 YYNGEE. This CDR3 reads CASSVVYTGGEQFF.

This chain links TRBV6-1 with TRBJ2-2; the TCRdb D gene call, TRBD1, has no DNA to confirm it. Per germline, CDR1 MNHNS and CDR2 SASEGT. The CDR3 runs to 16 residues. The CDR3 here is CASRRTGTSNTGELFF.

This sequence joins TRBV19 and TRBJ2-4. CDR3 length equals 14 residues. Germline V gene sequence: CDR1 LNHDA, CDR2 SQIVND (reference sequence). CDR3 region: CASSLTVAKNIQYF.